A selection of T cell receptor beta chains follows, all from one sample in a study of shared clonotypes between healthy human individuals. Produced via immunoSEQ multiplex PCR; TCRdb's table is partial and in-frame only. The profile shows around 1.4 million clones, approximately 98.5% of them singletons. Sequences were obtained from naive CD4+ T cells sorted from blood. These receptors were obtained from a man between 25 and 39 years old in good health. Both conserved end residues are part of each CDR3. D genes are given only for firm matches. Clone size is shown for a subset of rows, as once, few, many or a class of expanded clone.

CDR3 DNA | CDR3 protein | J gene | V gene | clone size | D gene
TGTGCCAGCTCACCCGGACGAGGGGATCAGCCCCAGCATTTT | CASSPGRGDQPQHF | TRBJ1-5 | TRBV18 | - | -
TGTGCCAGCAGACATAGCGGGAGCAACAATGAGCAGTTCTTC | CASRHSGSNNEQFF | TRBJ2-1 | TRBV25-1 | - | TRBD2
TGTGCCAGCAGTTTTGGGGGTCTATTGGCCTACGAGCAGTACTTC | CASSFGGLLAYEQYF | TRBJ2-7 | TRBV28 | - | -
TGTGCCAGCAGCGTCCCGGGACAGGGGGCCCCCTACGAGCAGTACTTC | CASSVPGQGAPYEQYF | TRBJ2-7 | TRBV5-4 | - | TRBD1
TGTGCCACCTCCGGACTAGCGGGAGGCCACTACGAGCAGTACTTC | CATSGLAGGHYEQYF | TRBJ2-7 | TRBV28 | - | TRBD2
TGTGCCAGCAGAACCTCCGGGACTACGTATGAGCAGTTCTTC | CASRTSGTTYEQFF | TRBJ2-1 | TRBV28 | - | TRBD2
TGTGCCAGCAGCCATACTTGGAATGGCTACACCTTC | CASSHTWNGYTF | TRBJ1-2 | TRBV21-1 | - | -
TGTGCCAGCAGTGTGCTCCACGAGCAGTACTTC | CASSVLHEQYF | TRBJ2-7 | TRBV2 | - | -
TGTGCCTGGAGTTCCGGGACAGCTTATGGCTACACCTTC | CAWSSGTAYGYTF | TRBJ1-2 | TRBV30 | - | TRBD1
TGTGCCAGCAGCGTAGGCGGGGTGGGACAAGAGACCCAGTACTTC | CASSVGGVGQETQYF | TRBJ2-5 | TRBV9 | - | -
TGTGCCAGCAGTGAATTAGCGGATACGCAGTATTTT | CASSELADTQYF | TRBJ2-3 | TRBV25-1 | - | -
TGTGCCAGCAGCTTGGGGAGAGGGGTCAATCAGCCCCAGCATTTT | CASSLGRGVNQPQHF | TRBJ1-5 | TRBV7-8 | - | -
TGTGCCAGCAGCTTGTCCTCCCAGGACACCTTC | CASSLSSQDTF | TRBJ1-2 | TRBV5-6 | - | -
TGTGCCAGCAGCTCACAGGGAGGGAGCGGCTACACCTTC | CASSSQGGSGYTF | TRBJ1-2 | TRBV5-5 | - | -
TGTGCCAGCTCACCACGTGTGGTGGATGAGCAGTTCTTC | CASSPRVVDEQFF | TRBJ2-1 | TRBV18 | - | -
TGTGCCAGCATGGGGGGACAGGCTATTAACACCGGGGAGCTGTTTTTT | CASMGGQAINTGELFF | TRBJ2-2 | TRBV2 | - | TRBD1
TGTGCCAGTACGAGACAGGGGAATAATCAGCCCCAGCATTTT | CASTRQGNNQPQHF | TRBJ1-5 | TRBV19 | - | TRBD1
TGTGCCAGCTCACCGACTCTAAGCGTGAAAGAGACCCAGTACTTC | CASSPTLSVKETQYF | TRBJ2-5 | TRBV18 | - | -
TGTGCCAGTAGTCCAACAGGGTTCGGCGACGAGCAGTACTTC | CASSPTGFGDEQYF | TRBJ2-7 | TRBV19 | - | -
TGTGCCAGCAGCTCCCGCGGGGGCCCTAACTATGGCTACACCTTC | CASSSRGGPNYGYTF | TRBJ1-2 | TRBV7-6 | - | -
TGCAGCGTTGCACAGGGGATCGAGACCCAGTACTTC | CSVAQGIETQYF | TRBJ2-5 | TRBV29-1 | - | TRBD1
TGCGCCAGCAGCATCCGGGACCGTGGCACAGATACGCAGTATTTT | CASSIRDRGTDTQYF | TRBJ2-3 | TRBV5-1 | - | -
TGTGCCATCAGTGACCCGGGCTCAAATAGGGGCTACACCTTC | CAISDPGSNRGYTF | TRBJ1-2 | TRBV10-3 | - | -
TGTGCCAGCAGCCAAGGACTAGCGGGTTCCTACGAGCAGTACTTC | CASSQGLAGSYEQYF | TRBJ2-7 | TRBV4-2 | - | TRBD2
TGTGCCATCAGTGAGCCAGGTCAAGAGACCCAGTACTTC | CAISEPGQETQYF | TRBJ2-5 | TRBV10-3 | - | -
TGCGCCAGCAGTGAGGGTAGCGGGAGCACAGATACGCAGTATTTT | CASSEGSGSTDTQYF | TRBJ2-3 | TRBV10-2 | once | TRBD2
TGTGCCAGCAGCTCTAGCGGGAGGGCCACTTGGCTGTTCTTC | CASSSSGRATWLFF | TRBJ2-1 | TRBV11-2 | - | TRBD2
TGTGCCAGCAGCTTTGCGGGTTATACGCAGTATTTT | CASSFAGYTQYF | TRBJ2-3 | TRBV7-2 | - | -
TGTGCCAGCAGCCCGACAGGGGGCGGGTACTACAATGAGCAGTTCTTC | CASSPTGGGYYNEQFF | TRBJ2-1 | TRBV7-3 | - | TRBD1
TGTGCCAGCAGCGTAGAGATTGGAGGGACCTACGAGCAGTACTTC | CASSVEIGGTYEQYF | TRBJ2-7 | TRBV9 | - | -
TGTGCCAGCAGTTATGTGGGACAGGGCTCCTACGAGCAGTACTTC | CASSYVGQGSYEQYF | TRBJ2-7 | TRBV6-5 | once | TRBD1
TGTGCTAGTGGTTTGGGAAATCTCACAGGGGAAGTCAATGAGCAGTTCTTC | CASGLGNLTGEVNEQFF | TRBJ2-1 | TRBV12-5 | - | TRBD1
TGTGCCAGCTTGTCCCGGACAGGGCCCACAGATACGCAGTATTTT | CASLSRTGPTDTQYF | TRBJ2-3 | TRBV18 | - | TRBD1
TGTGCCAGCAGTGAAGAGCGGGAGGGGGAGCAGTTCTTC | CASSEEREGEQFF | TRBJ2-1 | TRBV2 | - | TRBD2
TGTGCCAGCAGTAGATTCGGATGGGACAGGAGGGGGAATAGCTCCTACGAGCAGTACTTC | CASSRFGWDRRGNSSYEQYF | TRBJ2-7 | TRBV28 | - | TRBD1
TGTGCCAGCAGCCGCAATCATAGAGTAGCGGAGTCCTACAATGAGCAGTTCTTC | CASSRNHRVAESYNEQFF | TRBJ2-1 | TRBV7-3 | - | -
TGTGCCACCAAGGACTCTGGGGGAGCAGCCACCGGGGAGCTGTTTTTT | CATKDSGGAATGELFF | TRBJ2-2 | TRBV10-3 | - | -
TGTGCCAGCTTCGGCGATTCGCGTGGGGCTTTCTTT | CASFGDSRGAFF | TRBJ1-1 | TRBV28 | - | -
TGTGCCAGCAGGATGGGGGAGACCCAGTACTTC | CASRMGETQYF | TRBJ2-5 | TRBV11-2 | once | -
TGTGCCAGTAGTACGAGCCGGGACAGGGTCCACGAGCAGTACTTC | CASSTSRDRVHEQYF | TRBJ2-7 | TRBV19 | - | TRBD1
TGTGCCAGCAGCCTCACAGGGGGAAGCGGATCTGGAAACACCATATATTTT | CASSLTGGSGSGNTIYF | TRBJ1-3 | TRBV9 | - | TRBD1
TGTGCCAGCAGGAACCCGGGACCCCACTACGAGCAGTACTTC | CASRNPGPHYEQYF | TRBJ2-7 | TRBV7-2 | - | -
TGCAGCGTTGAGATGAGGCTTAAAGAGACCCAGTACTTC | CSVEMRLKETQYF | TRBJ2-5 | TRBV29-1 | - | -
TGTGCCAGCTCATTTAAGGGGCGTAGTCGCGGTGCCGGGGAGCTGTTTTTT | CASSFKGRSRGAGELFF | TRBJ2-2 | TRBV18 | - | -
TGTGCCAGCAGTTTTGGGACCGCCTCGGGTGAGCAGTTCTTC | CASSFGTASGEQFF | TRBJ2-1 | TRBV27 | - | -
TGTGCCAGCAGCCTGCGCGGGGTCGCGTCCAATGAGCAGTTCTTC | CASSLRGVASNEQFF | TRBJ2-1 | TRBV7-9 | - | -
TGTGCCAGCTCACCACGACTAGCGGGAGCCGATGAGCAGTTCTTC | CASSPRLAGADEQFF | TRBJ2-1 | TRBV18 | - | TRBD2
TGTGCCAGCAGCTTTGGGACTAGCGGCTCCTACAATGAGCAGTTCTTC | CASSFGTSGSYNEQFF | TRBJ2-1 | TRBV7-9 | once | TRBD2
TGTGCCAGCAGCTTAGTCGGACGGGAAAAACTGTTTTTT | CASSLVGREKLFF | TRBJ1-4 | TRBV7-9 | - | -
TGTGCCAGCAGTTACTTTGGAGGGTTCGTCCACGAGCAGTACTTC | CASSYFGGFVHEQYF | TRBJ2-7 | TRBV6-5 | - | -
TGTGCCAGCTCAACCGAGCGGGAACGAGGGGAGCTGTTTTTT | CASSTERERGELFF | TRBJ2-2 | TRBV18 | - | TRBD2
TGTGCCAGCAGCTTTGACCCCCAGGATACGCAGTATTTT | CASSFDPQDTQYF | TRBJ2-3 | TRBV5-5 | - | -
TGTGCCAGCAGCGTAGGGGGCAACCATCAGCCCCAGCATTTT | CASSVGGNHQPQHF | TRBJ1-5 | TRBV9 | - | -
TGTGCCAGCAGTCCTAGTGGTAAAAACACTGAAGCTTTCTTT | CASSPSGKNTEAFF | TRBJ1-1 | TRBV28 | - | -
TGTGCCAGCTCACCCAGCAGGGACAGCTACGAGCAGTACTTC | CASSPSRDSYEQYF | TRBJ2-7 | TRBV18 | - | TRBD1